The clone carrying this T cell receptor (beta chain) has more than one count but fewer than ten. Its antigen is currently unknown. V dropped 8 bases and J dropped 0 bases, with 15 bases sitting between them. The CDR3 loop spans 16 amino acids. This entry is derived from a study of T-cell reconstitution after alpha-beta-depleted transplantation in children. Study observations and caveats: T-cell numbers and diversity one year post-transplant derived largely from freshly generated T cells. Certain patients had high TCRbeta diversity at day 60, and it came from recipient T cells and thymic progenitors that survived. The study reportedly traced alpha-beta T cells about two months after transplant to several hundred expanded graft clones.

Preparation of the TCRbeta library used unique molecular identifiers. TCRdb passed the PCR reads through MiXCR, listing each CDR3 protein once. This table has roughly 490,000 distinct CDR3 sequences, roughly an eighth appearing once. The sample in question was PBMCs, mostly from graft donor cells, obtained 180 days after TCRalphabeta/CD19-depleted stem cell transplant. The chain links TRBV5-3 to TRBJ1-6; no clear D gene. TRBV5-3 is an open reading frame whose function is uncertain. The source of this sequence is a female patient aged 2-9 years who had a stem cell transplant for aplastic anemia, so the T cells may come from the graft donor. CDR3 protein: CARDGALSSYNSPLHF. In DNA, the CDR3 is TGTGCCAGGGACGGCGCGTTGAGCTCCTATAATTCACCCCTCCACTTT.